This T cell receptor beta chain came from a study of T cell changes during pregnancy in multiple sclerosis. Profiling relied on immunoSEQ multiplex PCR, and the TCRdb table lists in-frame clones only, not all of them. In the table there are roughly 28,000 clones, around 90% of which are singletons. This CDR3 is built from 15 residues. Trimming took off 3 bases at V and 7 bases at J, with 19 bases between the two ends. Per germline, CDR1 SGDLS and CDR2 YYNGEE. The rearrangement joins TRBV9 to TRBJ1-1, with D possibly being TRBD1 (5 bases). The material was CD8+ T cells from peripheral blood mononuclear cells, obtained before pregnancy. The clonotype was recovered from a female donor with multiple sclerosis, enrolled in a pregnancy study. The CDR3 DNA reads as TGTGCCAGCAGCGCCGCCGGGACCGGAGGGGATGAAGCTTTCTTT. Protein sequence: CASSAAGTGGDEAFF. The full variable domain, with the rest looked up from reference TRBV9 and TRBJ1-1, is DSGVTQTPKHLITATGQRVTLRCSPRSGDLSVYWYQQSLDQGLQFLIQYYNGEERAKGNILERFSAQQFPDLHSELNLSSLELGDSALYFCASSAAGTGGDEAFFGQGTRLTVV.